Below are 31 T cell receptor beta chains sequenced from a single sample in a study of response to subunit inactivated influenza vaccine. MiXCR, run by TCRdb on the RT-PCR reads, gives a single entry per CDR3 protein. The sample shows roughly 700,000 distinct CDR3 sequences, approximately 15% of them seen only once. The source material was PBMCs from blood, sampled roughly 15 days before vaccination. The receptors derive from a man aged 45 to 65 who received an inactivated influenza vaccine.

As regards this clonotype: Compared with germline, one end of the junction differs, possibly owing to a read error. The rearrangement uses TRBV20-1 and TRBJ2-7, with D unresolved. Germline CDR1 is DFQATT and CDR2 is SNEGSKA (reference sequence). CDR3 length: 18 residues. The CDR3 region has the DNA TGCTGTGCTCCACCCAAGCTGGGCTCTGAACAAATTGCCTACGAGCAGTACTTC. This translates into CCAPPKLGSEQIAYEQYF.

The chain couples TRBV7-2 to TRBJ2-3; maybe TRBD1 (6 bases). V lost 3 bases and J lost 5, with 21 bases in between. The CDR3 totals 17 residues. Per the germline V gene, CDR1 is SGHTA and CDR2 is FQGNSA. The CDR3, as DNA: TGTGCCAGCAGCTTGCGCAGGGGTTTCGAGTCGGGAGATACGCAGTATTTT. This gives the protein CASSLRRGFESGDTQYF.

This clonotype came up once. V is TRBV6-2 or TRBV6-3 and J is TRBJ2-1, with 15 bases lining up with TRBD2. The CDR3 spans 17 residues. Germline CDR1 and CDR2: MNHEY and SVGEGT. V dropped 6 bases and J dropped 0; count of bases not matched to a gene: 3. The CDR3 bases are TGTGCCAGCAGGGGGACTAGCGGGAGGTTCTCCTACAATGAGCAGTTCTTC. It specifies CASRGTSGRFSYNEQFF.

Turning to this clonotype: This may stem from a read error, because a much larger clone lies one nucleotide away. The chain employs TRBV5-1 and TRBJ2-7; D gene ambiguous. This CDR3 region has 12 residues. CDR1 and CDR2 from the germline V gene are SGHRS and YFSETQ. DNA of the CDR3: TGCGCCAGAAGCTTATCAGCTCACGAGCAGTACTTC. Encoded protein: CARSLSAHEQYF. The full variable domain, completed using reference TRBV5-1 and TRBJ2-7, is KAGVTQTPRYLIKTRGQQVTLSCSPISGHRSVSWYQQTPGQGLQFLFEYFSETQRNKGNFPGRFSGRQFSNSRSEMNVSTLELGDSALYLCARSLSAHEQYFGPGTRLTVT.

This clonotype turned up a few times. V usage is TRBV10-2 and J usage is TRBJ2-7; TRBD1 matches at 9 bases. Germline CDR1 is WSHSY and CDR2 is SAAADI. V was clipped by 4 bases and J by 0 bases; unmatched bases: 7. The CDR3 loop spans 16 amino acids. Here the CDR3 reads CASSGPGQGLSYEQYF. Here the CDR3 DNA reads TGCGCCAGCAGTGGACCGGGACAGGGTCTCTCCTACGAGCAGTACTTC.

This clonotype has a count of ten or more. The CDR3 protein is CASSQDGLAGADTQYF. DNA for the CDR3: TGCGCCAGCAGCCAAGATGGTCTAGCGGGAGCAGATACGCAGTATTTT. The chain joins TRBV4-3 to TRBJ2-3; TRBD2 agrees at 10 bases. V lost 0 bases to trimming and J lost 4 bases; unmatched junction nucleotides: 4. This CDR3 is built from 16 residues. Germline CDR1 reads LGHNA; CDR2 reads YSLEER.

This clonotype appeared a few times. The chain has TRBV5-8 and TRBJ2-1, with TRBD2 identical over 13 bases. The ends lost 4 bases at V and 9 bases at J; junction bases unmatched: 7. The CDR3 contains 15 residues. Per the germline V gene, CDR1 is SGHTS and CDR2 is YDEGEE. CDR3 in DNA: TGTGCCAGCAGCCAATGGACTAGCGGGAGAACTGAGCAGTTCTTC. Translating gives CASSQWTSGRTEQFF. The whole variable domain, filled in from reference TRBV5-8 and TRBJ2-1, reads EAGVTQSPTHLIKTRGQQATLRCSPISGHTSVYWYQQALGLGLQFLLWYDEGEERNRGNFPPRFSGRQFPNYSSELNVNALELEDSALYLCASSQWTSGRTEQFFGPGTRLTVL.

In its sample, this clonotype was seen many times. The V gene is TRBV7-6, the J gene TRBJ1-4; D is perhaps TRBD1 (6 bases). With 0 bases removed from V and 3 bases from J, the gap between germline ends came to 8 bases. The CDR3 has 15 amino acids. In germline, CDR1 is SGHVS, CDR2 FNYEAQ. CDR3 DNA: TGTGCCAGCAGCTTAGCAACAGGGCCTAATGAAAAACTGTTTTTT. Translation: CASSLATGPNEKLFF.

V gene TRBV5-1 combines with J gene TRBJ1-3; D gene uncertain. The germline CDR1 and CDR2 sequences are SGHRS and YFSETQ. CDR3 length: 17 amino acids. Trimming left V 0 bases short and J 0 bases short, with 13 bases between. In nucleotides, the CDR3 is TGCGCCAGCAGCTTGGGCGGCACGGAAACCTCTGGAAACACCATATATTTT. It codes for CASSLGGTETSGNTIYF.

The rearrangement uses TRBV4-3 and TRBJ2-1; 8 positions match TRBD1. The length of the CDR3 is 15 residues. V was clipped by 5 bases and J by 4 bases; unmatched bases: 7. Germline values: CDR1 LGHNA, CDR2 YSLEER. The CDR3 reads CASSAGGQVYNEQFF. CDR3 coding DNA: TGCGCCAGCAGCGCCGGGGGACAGGTATACAATGAGCAGTTCTTC.

The CDR3 is CASSQTDRAYEQYF. As DNA, the CDR3 is TGCGCCAGCAGCCAGACGGACAGGGCCTACGAGCAGTACTTC. This chain joins TRBV4-1 and TRBJ2-7; TRBD1 matches at 8 bases. The CDR3 runs 14 residues. The V gene end was trimmed by 3 bases and the J gene end by 2 bases; junction bases not matched to a gene: 3. Germline V gene lookup returns CDR1 MGHRA and CDR2 YSYEKL.

This clonotype was observed a few times. The chain recombines TRBV29-1 with TRBJ2-5, with 10 bases aligning to TRBD1. The CDR3 loop spans 14 amino acids. The junction had 9 bases not matched to a gene; V was cut back by 7 bases and J by 4 bases. Germline V gene sequence: CDR1 SQVTM, CDR2 ANQGSEA. The CDR3 protein is CSAAEGQGRETQYF. The CDR3 DNA sequence: TGCAGCGCTGCAGAGGGACAGGGGAGAGAGACCCAGTACTTC.

There are a few counts of this clonotype. The J gene is TRBJ1-5, the V gene TRBV7-8; D uncertain. Trimming took off 4 bases at V and 5 bases at J, with 18 bases between the two ends. Per germline, CDR1 SGHVS and CDR2 FQNEAQ. The CDR3 is 16 amino acids. The CDR3 nucleotides read TGTGCCAGCAGCTCTTCTCGGACGGGAGCCCATCAGCCCCAGCATTTT. Translation: CASSSSRTGAHQPQHF.

This clonotype was observed many times. The rearrangement joins TRBV4-3 to TRBJ2-3; D is possibly TRBD2 (5 bases). CDR3 length: 15 amino acids. The germline gives CDR1 LGHNA, CDR2 YSLEER. V dropped 0 bases and J dropped 3 bases, with 10 bases sitting between them. The CDR3 spells CASSQDISGTDTQYF. The CDR3 region has the DNA TGCGCCAGCAGCCAAGATATATCGGGGACAGATACGCAGTATTTT.

This clonotype was detected only a few times. This chain links TRBV7-6 with TRBJ2-5, with D maybe TRBD2 (6 bases). Germline lookup yields CDR1 SGHVS and CDR2 FNYEAQ. The CDR3 extends over 15 amino acids. The V end lost 3 bases, the J end lost 0 bases, and 11 bases lay between the germline ends. This chain's CDR3 is CASSFRGRNQETQYF. As DNA, the CDR3 is TGTGCCAGCAGCTTCCGGGGGAGAAACCAAGAGACCCAGTACTTC.

This clonotype was counted ten times or more. The chain has TRBV5-1 and TRBJ2-1; tentatively, D is TRBD1 (7 bases). CDR1 and CDR2 from the germline V gene are SGHRS and YFSETQ. The CDR3 totals 12 residues. V lost 3 bases to trimming and J lost 8 bases, with 9 bases between them. CDR3 loop: CASSSGGHEQFF. CDR3 nucleotides: TGCGCCAGCAGCTCAGGGGGGCATGAGCAGTTCTTC.

In its sample, this clonotype was seen a few times. V usage is TRBV29-1 and J usage is TRBJ1-2; a possible D gene is TRBD1 (5 bases). Germline V gives CDR1 SQVTM, CDR2 ANQGSEA. The V gene lost 4 bases and the J gene lost 3 bases, with 15 bases spanning the gap. The CDR3 has 14 amino acids. The CDR3 reads CSVGGGAVDYGYTF. CDR3 coding DNA: TGCAGCGTTGGTGGGGGTGCCGTGGACTATGGCTACACCTTC.

The chain employs TRBV6-5 and TRBJ2-7; tentative D call: TRBD2 (5 bases). Looked up from germline, CDR1 is MNHEY and CDR2 is SVGAGI. CDR3 size: 14 residues. Trimming removed 2 bases at V and 0 bases at J, with 8 bases between. The CDR3 nucleotides read TGTGCCAGCAGTTACACGGGGAGCTCCTACGAGCAGTACTTC. Its protein product is CASSYTGSSYEQYF.

This clonotype was counted only a few times. The gene calls are TRBV10-3 and TRBJ2-3; weak D call: TRBD2 (6 bases). V was trimmed by 0 bases and J by 8 bases, leaving 12 bases between them. The CDR3 is 14 residues long. Germline V CDR1 and CDR2: ENHRY, SYGVKD. This CDR3 reads CAISESARGLTQYF. In DNA, the CDR3 is TGTGCCATCAGTGAGTCGGCCCGGGGACTTACGCAGTATTTT.

This clonotype was seen repeatedly, ten times or more. The genes are TRBV12-3 or TRBV12-4 and TRBJ1-1; 7 nucleotides agree with TRBD1. The CDR3 is 15 residues long. Trimming at V came to 1 base and at J to 5 bases, leaving 7 bases not matched to a gene. CDR3 sequence reads: CASSLGAGGRTEAFF. In DNA, the CDR3 is TGTGCCAGCAGTTTAGGGGCAGGGGGTAGGACTGAAGCTTTCTTT.

This clonotype was observed a handful of times. V and J are TRBV5-6 and TRBJ1-1, with unresolved D. Trimming cost V 5 bases and J 6 bases, with 14 bases left between them. There are 13 residues in the CDR3. In germline, CDR1 is SGHDT, CDR2 YYEEEE. This chain's CDR3 is CASSSIWGSEAFF. CDR3 nucleotide sequence: TGTGCCAGCAGTTCGATCTGGGGTTCTGAAGCTTTCTTT.

The V and J genes are TRBV21-1 and TRBJ2-7. TRBV21-1 is described as a pseudogene. CDR3 length: 17 amino acids. The CDR3 reads CASSKRAIAGGCYEQYF. CDR3 bases: TGTGCCAGCAGCAAGCGGGCTATCGCGGGGGGCTGCTACGAGCAGTACTTC.

The V call is TRBV12-5, the J call TRBJ2-1, with TRBD2 matching over 14 bases. The V segment lost 0 bases and the J segment 5 bases; nucleotides outside the gene matches: 3. This CDR3 has 17 residues. CDR1 is LGHNT, CDR2 FRNRAP, per germline. The CDR3 nucleotides are TGTGCTAGTGGTTTGGTACTGGGACTAGCGGGAGACAATGAGCAGTTCTTC. The encoded protein is CASGLVLGLAGDNEQFF.

The chain carries TRBV29-1 and TRBJ1-4, with D unresolved. CDR1 is SQVTM and CDR2 is ANQGSEA in the germline V gene. This CDR3 is 13 amino acids long. Trimming removed 7 bases from V and 5 bases from J, with 14 bases in between. CDR3 DNA: TGCAGCGCTGCCCATGGAGAAAATGAAAAACTGTTTTTT. Translation: CSAAHGENEKLFF.

This chain joins TRBV6-1 and TRBJ2-1, with 10 bases that match TRBD1. From germline, CDR1 is MNHNS and CDR2 SASEGT. The CDR3 has 18 amino acids. Trimming at V came to 6 bases and at J to 6 bases, leaving 17 bases not matched to a gene. CDR3 sequence reads: CASSRDPNRDRGRNEQFF. The CDR3 DNA reads as TGTGCCAGCAGCCGGGACCCAAACCGGGACAGGGGCCGCAATGAGCAGTTCTTC.

This clonotype was seen a handful of times. The V call is TRBV4-2, the J call TRBJ2-4; no clear D gene. CDR3 length: 16 amino acids. The V end was cut by 4 bases, the J end by 0 bases, with 13 bases between. CDR1 and CDR2 from the germline V gene are LGHNA and YNFKEQ. CDR3 DNA: TGTGCCAGCAGCCGGGATTCCATTTTAGCCAAAAACATTCAGTACTTC. It encodes CASSRDSILAKNIQYF.

This clonotype was counted a few times. The chain employs TRBV5-6 and TRBJ2-5, with D possibly matching TRBD2 (6 bases). Germline V lookup: CDR1 SGHDT, CDR2 YYEEEE. This CDR3 has 12 amino acids. Trimming took off 8 bases at V and 5 bases at J, with 13 bases between the two ends. CDR3 bases: TGTGCCAGTACCTACCGGGGGGAGACCCAGTACTTC. Residues: CASTYRGETQYF.

This clonotype has just a few counts. The chain links TRBV28 to TRBJ1-4; no reliable D call. The germline CDR1 and CDR2 sequences are MDHEN and SYDVKM. Trimming removed 7 bases from V and 8 bases from J, with 11 bases in between. This CDR3 spans 12 amino acids. CDR3 in amino acids: CASTSNGEKLFF. CDR3 coding DNA: TGTGCCAGCACCTCAAATGGAGAAAAACTGTTTTTT.

This clonotype came up a few times. The V and J genes are TRBV28 and TRBJ1-6; D gene unclear. The CDR3 sequence is 14 residues long. Germline V CDR1 and CDR2: MDHEN, SYDVKM. V lost 2 bases, J lost 9 bases, and 11 bases lay in between. The chain's CDR3 is CASSLAGVGSPLHF. As DNA, the CDR3 is TGTGCCAGCAGTTTAGCAGGAGTGGGTTCACCCCTCCACTTT.

This clonotype was recorded a few times. The chain recombines TRBV5-6 with TRBJ2-1, with 12 bases fitting TRBD2. The CDR3 has 16 amino acids. V shed 6 bases and J 10 bases; nucleotides not matched to a gene: 14. Germline V gives CDR1 SGHDT, CDR2 YYEEEE. The CDR3 DNA reads TGTGCCAGCACCCCAGGTGTGCTAGCGGGAGGGCGGGAGCAGTTCTTC. Its protein product is CASTPGVLAGGREQFF. The variable domain in full, with the rest retrieved from reference TRBV5-6 and TRBJ2-1, is DAGVTQSPTHLIKTRGQQVTLRCSPKSGHDTVSWYQQALGQGPQFIFQYYEEEERQRGNFPDRFSGHQFPNYSSELNVNALLLGDSALYLCASTPGVLAGGREQFFGPGTRLTVL.

This clonotype was picked up many times. V and J are TRBV4-2 and TRBJ1-1; no clear D. The CDR3 has 13 amino acids. The V gene lost 8 bases and the J gene lost 4 bases, with 14 bases spanning the gap. Looked up from germline, CDR1 is LGHNA and CDR2 is YNFKEQ. CDR3 in amino acids: CASEEKASTEAFF. The CDR3 DNA follows: TGTGCCAGCGAGGAAAAGGCGAGCACTGAAGCTTTCTTT.